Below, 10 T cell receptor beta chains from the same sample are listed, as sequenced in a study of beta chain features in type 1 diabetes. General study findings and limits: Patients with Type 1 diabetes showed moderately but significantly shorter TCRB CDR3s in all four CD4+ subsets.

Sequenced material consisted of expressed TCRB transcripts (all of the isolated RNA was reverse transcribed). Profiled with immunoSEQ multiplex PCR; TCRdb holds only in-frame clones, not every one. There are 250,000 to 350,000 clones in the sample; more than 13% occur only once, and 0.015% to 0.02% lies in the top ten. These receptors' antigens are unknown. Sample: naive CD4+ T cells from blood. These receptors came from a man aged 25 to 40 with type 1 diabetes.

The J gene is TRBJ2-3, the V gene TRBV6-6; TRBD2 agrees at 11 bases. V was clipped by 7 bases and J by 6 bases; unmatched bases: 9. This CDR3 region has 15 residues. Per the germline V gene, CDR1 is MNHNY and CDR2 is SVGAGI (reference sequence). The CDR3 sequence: CASTHSGTSGDTQYF. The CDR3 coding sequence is TGTGCCAGCACCCACTCCGGGACTAGCGGCGATACGCAGTATTTT.

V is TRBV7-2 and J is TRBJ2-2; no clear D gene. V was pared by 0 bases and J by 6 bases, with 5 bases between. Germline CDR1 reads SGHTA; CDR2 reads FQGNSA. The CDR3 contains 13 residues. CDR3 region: CASSLASAGELFF. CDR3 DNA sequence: TGTGCCAGCAGCTTAGCCAGCGCCGGGGAGCTGTTTTTT.

In nucleotides, the CDR3 is TGTGCCAGCAGCCCTCAGGGGGAGGCAAGCTACGAGCAGTACTTC. This translates into CASSPQGEASYEQYF. The chain combines TRBV28 with TRBJ2-7, with TRBD1 as a possible D gene (7 bases). The CDR3 consists of 15 residues. V was pared by 6 bases and J by 3 bases, with 18 bases between. Germline V gives CDR1 MDHEN, CDR2 SYDVKM.

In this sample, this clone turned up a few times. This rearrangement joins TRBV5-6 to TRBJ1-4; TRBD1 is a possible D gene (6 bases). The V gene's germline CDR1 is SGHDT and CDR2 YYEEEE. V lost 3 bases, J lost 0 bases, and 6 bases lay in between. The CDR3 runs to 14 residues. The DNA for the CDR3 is TGTGCCAGCAGCTGGACAGCAACTAATGAAAAACTGTTTTTT. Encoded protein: CASSWTATNEKLFF.

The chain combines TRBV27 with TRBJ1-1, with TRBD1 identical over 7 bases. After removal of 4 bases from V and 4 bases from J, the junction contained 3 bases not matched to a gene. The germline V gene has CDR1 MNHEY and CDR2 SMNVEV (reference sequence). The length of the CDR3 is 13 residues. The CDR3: CASSYRGATEAFF. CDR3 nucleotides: TGTGCCAGCAGTTACAGGGGTGCCACTGAAGCTTTCTTT.

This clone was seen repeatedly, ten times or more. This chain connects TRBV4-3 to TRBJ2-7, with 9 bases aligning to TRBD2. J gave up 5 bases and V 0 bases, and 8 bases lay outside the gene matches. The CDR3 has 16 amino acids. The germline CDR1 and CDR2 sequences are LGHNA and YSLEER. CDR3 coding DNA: TGCGCCAGCAGCCAAGATCTTGCGGGAGGGAACAACGAGCAGTACTTC. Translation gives CASSQDLAGGNNEQYF.

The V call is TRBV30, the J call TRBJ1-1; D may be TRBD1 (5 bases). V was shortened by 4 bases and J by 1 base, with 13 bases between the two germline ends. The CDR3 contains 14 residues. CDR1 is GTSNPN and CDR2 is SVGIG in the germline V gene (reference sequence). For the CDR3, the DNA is TGTGCCTGGAATACAGGCGCTTCGAACACTGAAGCTTTCTTT. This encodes CAWNTGASNTEAFF.

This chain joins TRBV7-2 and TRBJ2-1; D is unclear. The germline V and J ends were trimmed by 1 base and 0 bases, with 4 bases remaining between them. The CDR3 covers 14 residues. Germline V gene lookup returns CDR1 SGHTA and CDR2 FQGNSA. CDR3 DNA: TGTGCCAGCAGCTTAGACTACTCCTACAATGAGCAGTTCTTC. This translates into CASSLDYSYNEQFF. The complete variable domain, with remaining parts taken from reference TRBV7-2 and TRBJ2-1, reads GAGVSQSPSNKVTEKGKDVELRCDPISGHTALYWYRQSLGQGLEFLIYFQGNSAPDKSGLPSDRFSAERTGGSVSTLTIQRTQQEDSAVYLCASSLDYSYNEQFFGPGTRLTVL.

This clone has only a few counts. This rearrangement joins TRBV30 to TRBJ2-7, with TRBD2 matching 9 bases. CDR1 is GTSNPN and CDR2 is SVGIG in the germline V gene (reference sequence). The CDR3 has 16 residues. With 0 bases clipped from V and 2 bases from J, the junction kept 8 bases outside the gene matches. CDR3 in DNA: TGTGCCTGGAGTGTTTCCACTAGCGGGTACCCCTACGAGCAGTACTTC. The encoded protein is CAWSVSTSGYPYEQYF.

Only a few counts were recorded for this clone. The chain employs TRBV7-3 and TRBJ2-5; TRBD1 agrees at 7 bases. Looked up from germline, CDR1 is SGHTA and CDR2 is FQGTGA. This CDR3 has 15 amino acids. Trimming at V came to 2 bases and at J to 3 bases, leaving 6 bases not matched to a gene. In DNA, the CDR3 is TGTGCCAGCAGCTTAGTGGGACAGAGGGAAGAGACCCAGTACTTC. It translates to CASSLVGQREETQYF.